This T cell receptor beta chain was obtained from a study of T cell changes during pregnancy in multiple sclerosis. V gave up 5 bases and J gave up 7 bases; unmatched junction bases: 8. The CDR3 is made up of 15 amino acids. The germline V gene encodes CDR1 SEHNR and CDR2 FQNEAQ (reference sequence). Using immunoSEQ multiplex PCR, the repertoire was profiled, and TCRdb retains in-frame clones only, with some absent. The data contain about 49,000 clones, 85% to 95% of them singletons. The clonotype comes from a female donor with multiple sclerosis, enrolled in a pregnancy study. This specimen consisted of CD8+ T cells from peripheral blood mononuclear cells, obtained in the first trimester of pregnancy. The V gene is TRBV7-9, the J gene TRBJ2-1, with TRBD1 identical over 10 bases. CDR3 loop: CASSLSGTGENEQFF. The CDR3, as DNA: TGTGCCAGCAGCCTCTCCGGGACAGGGGAGAATGAGCAGTTCTTC.